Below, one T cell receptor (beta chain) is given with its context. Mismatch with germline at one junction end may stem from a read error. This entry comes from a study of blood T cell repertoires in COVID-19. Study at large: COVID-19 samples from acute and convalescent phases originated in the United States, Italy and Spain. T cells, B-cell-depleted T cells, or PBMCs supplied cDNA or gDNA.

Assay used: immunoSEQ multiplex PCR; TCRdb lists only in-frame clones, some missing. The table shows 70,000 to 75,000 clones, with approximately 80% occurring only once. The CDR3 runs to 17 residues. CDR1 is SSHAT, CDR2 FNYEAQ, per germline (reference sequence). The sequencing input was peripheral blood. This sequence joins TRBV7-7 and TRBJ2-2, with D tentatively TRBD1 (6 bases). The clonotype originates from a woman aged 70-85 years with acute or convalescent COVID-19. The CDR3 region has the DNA TGTGCTAGCAGCTTAGCTGGGACATCCCTCTACACCGGGGAGCTGTTTTTT. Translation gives CASSLAGTSLYTGELFF.